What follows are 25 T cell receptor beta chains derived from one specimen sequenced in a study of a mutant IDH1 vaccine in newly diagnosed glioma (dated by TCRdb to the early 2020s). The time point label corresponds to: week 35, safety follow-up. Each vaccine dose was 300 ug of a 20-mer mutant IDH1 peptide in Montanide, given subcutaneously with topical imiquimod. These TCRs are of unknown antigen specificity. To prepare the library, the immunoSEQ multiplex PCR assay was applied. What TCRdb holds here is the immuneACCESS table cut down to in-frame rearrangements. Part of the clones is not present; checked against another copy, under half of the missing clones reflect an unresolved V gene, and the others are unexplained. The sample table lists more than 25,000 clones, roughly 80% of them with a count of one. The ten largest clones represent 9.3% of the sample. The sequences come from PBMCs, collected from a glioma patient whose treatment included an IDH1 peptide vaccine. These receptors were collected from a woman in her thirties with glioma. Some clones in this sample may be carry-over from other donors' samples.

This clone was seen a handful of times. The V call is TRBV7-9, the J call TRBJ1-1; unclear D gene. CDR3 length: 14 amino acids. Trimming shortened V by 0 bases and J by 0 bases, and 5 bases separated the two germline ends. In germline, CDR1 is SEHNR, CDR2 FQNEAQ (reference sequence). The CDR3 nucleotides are TGTGCCAGCAGCTTAGCCGACATGAACACTGAAGCTTTCTTT. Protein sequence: CASSLADMNTEAFF.

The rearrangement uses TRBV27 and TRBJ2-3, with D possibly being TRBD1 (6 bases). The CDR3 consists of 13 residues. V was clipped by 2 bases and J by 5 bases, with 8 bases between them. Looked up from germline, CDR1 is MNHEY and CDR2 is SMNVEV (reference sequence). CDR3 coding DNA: TGTGCCAGCAGTTTAAGCAGGGGAGATACGCAGTATTTT. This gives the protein CASSLSRGDTQYF.

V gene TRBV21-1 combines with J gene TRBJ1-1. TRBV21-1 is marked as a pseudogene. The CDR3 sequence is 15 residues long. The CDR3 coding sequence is TGTGCCAGCAGTGCACGGCCAGGGAGGAACACTGAAGCTTTCTTT. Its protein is CASSARPGRNTEAFF.

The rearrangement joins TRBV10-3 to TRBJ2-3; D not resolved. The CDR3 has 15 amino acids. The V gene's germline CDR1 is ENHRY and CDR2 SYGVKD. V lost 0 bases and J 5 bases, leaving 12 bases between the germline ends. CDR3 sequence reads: CAISESINLGDTQYF. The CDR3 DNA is TGTGCCATCAGTGAGTCGATAAACTTAGGAGATACGCAGTATTTT.

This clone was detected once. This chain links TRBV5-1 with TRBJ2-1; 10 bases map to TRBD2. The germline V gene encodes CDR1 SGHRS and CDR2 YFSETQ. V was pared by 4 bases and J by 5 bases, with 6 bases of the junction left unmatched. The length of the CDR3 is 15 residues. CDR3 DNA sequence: TGCGCCAGCAGCCCCGGACTAGCGGTAGACAATGAGCAGTTCTTC. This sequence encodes CASSPGLAVDNEQFF.

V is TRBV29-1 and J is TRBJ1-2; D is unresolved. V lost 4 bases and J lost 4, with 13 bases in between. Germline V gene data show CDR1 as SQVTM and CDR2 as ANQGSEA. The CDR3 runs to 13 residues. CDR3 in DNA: TGCAGCGTTGTCTTGTATCTCGGCTATGGCTACACCTTC. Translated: CSVVLYLGYGYTF.

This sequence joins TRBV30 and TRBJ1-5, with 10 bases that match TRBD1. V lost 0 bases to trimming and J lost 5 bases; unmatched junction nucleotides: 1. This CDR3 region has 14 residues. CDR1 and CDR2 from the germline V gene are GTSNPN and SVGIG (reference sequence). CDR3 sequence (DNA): TGTGCCTGGAGTGTAGGGACAGGGGATCAGCCCCAGCATTTT. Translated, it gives CAWSVGTGDQPQHF.

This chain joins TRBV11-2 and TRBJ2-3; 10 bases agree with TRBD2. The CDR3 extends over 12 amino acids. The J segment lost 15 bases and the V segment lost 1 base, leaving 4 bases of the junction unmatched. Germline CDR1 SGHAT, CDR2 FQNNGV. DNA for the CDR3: TGTGCCAGCAGCTTAGTTACTAGCGGGGCCTATTTT. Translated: CASSLVTSGAYF.

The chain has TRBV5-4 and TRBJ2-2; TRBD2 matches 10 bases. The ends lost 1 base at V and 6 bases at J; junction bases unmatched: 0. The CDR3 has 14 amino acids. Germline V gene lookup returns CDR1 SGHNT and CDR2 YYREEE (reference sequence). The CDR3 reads CASSLLAGAGELFF. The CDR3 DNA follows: TGTGCCAGCAGCTTGCTAGCGGGAGCCGGGGAGCTGTTTTTT.

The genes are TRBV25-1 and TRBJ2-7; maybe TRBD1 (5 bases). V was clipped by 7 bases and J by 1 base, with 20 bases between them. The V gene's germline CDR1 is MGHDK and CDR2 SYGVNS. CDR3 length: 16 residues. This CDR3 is CASKQSHQGDSYEQYF. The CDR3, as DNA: TGTGCCAGCAAACAAAGTCATCAAGGGGATTCCTACGAGCAGTACTTC.

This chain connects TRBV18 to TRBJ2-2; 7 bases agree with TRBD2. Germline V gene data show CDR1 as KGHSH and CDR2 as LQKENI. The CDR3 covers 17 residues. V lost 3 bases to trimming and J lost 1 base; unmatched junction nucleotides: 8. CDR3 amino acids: CASSPYAGALNTGELFF. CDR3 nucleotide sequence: TGTGCCAGCTCACCCTACGCGGGAGCCTTGAACACCGGGGAGCTGTTTTTT.

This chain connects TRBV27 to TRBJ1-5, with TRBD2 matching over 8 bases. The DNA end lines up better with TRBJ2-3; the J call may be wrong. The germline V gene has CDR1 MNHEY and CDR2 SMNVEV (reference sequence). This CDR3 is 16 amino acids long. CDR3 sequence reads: CASSLEWAGGHQPQYF. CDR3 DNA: TGTGCCAGCAGTTTAGAATGGGCGGGGGGCCATCAGCCCCAGTATTTT.

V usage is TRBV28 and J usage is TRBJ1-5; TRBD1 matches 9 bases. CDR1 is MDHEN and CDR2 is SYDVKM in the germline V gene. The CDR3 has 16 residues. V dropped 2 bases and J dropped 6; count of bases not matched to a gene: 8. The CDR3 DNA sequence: TGTGCCAGCAGTTTAGCGGACAGGGGTTTAAGTCAGCCCCAGCATTTT. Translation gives CASSLADRGLSQPQHF.

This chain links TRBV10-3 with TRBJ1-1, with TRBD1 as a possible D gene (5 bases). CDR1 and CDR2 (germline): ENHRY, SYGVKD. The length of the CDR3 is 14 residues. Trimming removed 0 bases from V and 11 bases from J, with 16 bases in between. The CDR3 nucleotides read TGTGCCATCAGTGAGTCGACGGGACCCACCGGGGCTTTCTTT. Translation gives CAISESTGPTGAFF.

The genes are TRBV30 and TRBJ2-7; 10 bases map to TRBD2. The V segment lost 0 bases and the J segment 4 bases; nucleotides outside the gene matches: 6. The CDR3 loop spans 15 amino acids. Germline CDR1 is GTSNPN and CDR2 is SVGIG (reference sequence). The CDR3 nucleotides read TGTGCCTGGAGTGTAGGGCTAGCGGGAGCGTACGAGCAGTACTTC. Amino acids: CAWSVGLAGAYEQYF.

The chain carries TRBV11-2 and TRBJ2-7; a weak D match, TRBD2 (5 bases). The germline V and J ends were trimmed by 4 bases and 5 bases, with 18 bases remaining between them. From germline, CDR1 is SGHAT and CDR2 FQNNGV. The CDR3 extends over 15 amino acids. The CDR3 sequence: CASSSIERLANEQYF. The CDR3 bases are TGTGCCAGCAGCTCGATCGAGCGGCTAGCCAACGAGCAGTACTTC.

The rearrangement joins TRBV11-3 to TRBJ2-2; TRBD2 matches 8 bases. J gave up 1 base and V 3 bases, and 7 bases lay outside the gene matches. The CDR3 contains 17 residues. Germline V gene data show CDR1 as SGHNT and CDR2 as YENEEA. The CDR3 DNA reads TGTGCCAGCAGCTTGGGGTTCCTAGCGGGGAACACCGGGGAGCTGTTTTTT. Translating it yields CASSLGFLAGNTGELFF.

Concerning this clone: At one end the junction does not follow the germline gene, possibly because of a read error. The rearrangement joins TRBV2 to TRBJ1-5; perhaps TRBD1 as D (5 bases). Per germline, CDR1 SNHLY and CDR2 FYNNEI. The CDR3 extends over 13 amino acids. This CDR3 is CASSTEGRLTQHF. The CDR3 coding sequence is TGTGCTAGCAGCACAGAGGGACGTTTGACCCAGCATTTT.

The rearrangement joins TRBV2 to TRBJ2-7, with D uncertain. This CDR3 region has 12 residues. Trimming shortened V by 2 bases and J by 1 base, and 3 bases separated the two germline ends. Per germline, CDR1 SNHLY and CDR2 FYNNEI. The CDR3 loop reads CASSERSYEQYF. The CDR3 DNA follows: TGTGCCAGCAGTGAAAGGTCCTACGAGCAGTACTTC.

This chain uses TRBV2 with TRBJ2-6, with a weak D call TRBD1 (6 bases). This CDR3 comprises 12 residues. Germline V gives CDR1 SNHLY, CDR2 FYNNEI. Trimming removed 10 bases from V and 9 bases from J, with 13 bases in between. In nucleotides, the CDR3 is TGTGCCAACGGACAGAATGGCAACGTCCTGACTTTC. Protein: CANGQNGNVLTF.

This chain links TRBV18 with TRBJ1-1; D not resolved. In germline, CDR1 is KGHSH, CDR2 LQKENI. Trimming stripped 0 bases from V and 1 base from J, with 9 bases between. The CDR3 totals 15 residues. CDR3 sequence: CASSPPGRPNTEAFF. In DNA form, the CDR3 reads TGTGCCAGCTCACCACCCGGACGGCCGAACACTGAAGCTTTCTTT.

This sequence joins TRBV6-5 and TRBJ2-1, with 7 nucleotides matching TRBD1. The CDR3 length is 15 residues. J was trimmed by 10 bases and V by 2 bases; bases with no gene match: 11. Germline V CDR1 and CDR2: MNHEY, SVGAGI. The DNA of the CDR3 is TGTGCCAGCAGTTACGACAGGGCATTGGGGTACGAGCAGTTCTTC. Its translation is CASSYDRALGYEQFF.

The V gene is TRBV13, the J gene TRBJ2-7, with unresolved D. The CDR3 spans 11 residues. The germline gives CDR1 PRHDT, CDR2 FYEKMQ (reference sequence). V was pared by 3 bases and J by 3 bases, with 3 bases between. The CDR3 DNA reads TGTGCCAGCAGCTTGGACTACGAGCAGTACTTC. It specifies CASSLDYEQYF.

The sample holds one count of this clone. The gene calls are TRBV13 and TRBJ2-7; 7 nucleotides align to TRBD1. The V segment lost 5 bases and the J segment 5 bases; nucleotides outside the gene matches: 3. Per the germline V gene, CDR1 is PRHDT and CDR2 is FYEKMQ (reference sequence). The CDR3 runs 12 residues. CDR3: CASSLTGDEQYF. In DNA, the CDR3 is TGTGCCAGCAGCCTCACAGGGGACGAGCAGTACTTC.

The CDR3 DNA follows: TGTGCCAGCAGTTATTCCACTGGCAGCGAGCAGTACTTC. Residues: CASSYSTGSEQYF. The J gene is TRBJ2-7, the V gene TRBV6-5; D remains ambiguous. Trimming shortened V by 3 bases and J by 6 bases, and 12 bases separated the two germline ends. CDR1 is MNHEY and CDR2 is SVGAGI in the germline V gene. The CDR3 runs to 13 residues.